This T cell receptor beta chain derives from a study of PD-L1 blockade in urothelial cancer. Study information: About 85% of the 29 patients were men whose urothelial cancer was bladder-origin. T cell content in blood samples showed a median of 141,255. Chemotherapy regimens numbering 0 to 3 had been given to patients. At 3 weeks after treatment start (second dose) and again at 6 weeks, blood was analyzed.

TCRdb keeps only in-frame clones here, not all; method: immunoSEQ multiplex PCR. The sample records 55,000 to 70,000 clones, 86% being singletons. The CDR3 is 15 amino acids. The germline CDR1 and CDR2 sequences are SSHAT and FNYEAQ (reference sequence). Comment on this clone: The junction departs from the called germline gene at one end, perhaps through a read error.

The clonotype originates from a man aged 45-65 years with urothelial cancer. The V gene is TRBV7-7, the J gene TRBJ2-5; 11 positions agree with TRBD1. The specimen comprised PBMCs, sampled around atezolizumab (anti-PD-L1) treatment. The CDR3 region has the DNA TGTGCTAGCAGCGAGGACAGGGGGCATGGAGAGACCCAGTACTTC. It translates to CASSEDRGHGETQYF.